Shown below are 8 T cell receptor beta chains from a single sample sequenced in a study of cytomegalovirus exposure and HLA in healthy donors (dated by TCRdb to the late 2010s). The library was generated by the immunoSEQ multiplex PCR assay. For the multiplex PCR, a mixture combining 60 forward primers for TCR Vbeta segments and 13 reverse primers for TCR Jbeta segments was used. Entries here come from immuneACCESS through TCRdb and include only in-frame sequences with V and J called. Some clones fail to appear in such tables; in the studies checked, an unresolved V gene covers under half of the shortfall, and the cause of the remainder is unknown. The sample table shows around 150,000 clones, and under 75% are seen once. The ten largest clones add up to 7% to 8.5% of the sample. Sequenced: PBMCs. These receptors originate from a woman aged 60-75 years in good health and CMV-seropositive.

This chain connects TRBV5-1 to TRBJ2-1, with 8 bases identical to TRBD2. The CDR3 loop spans 15 amino acids. In germline, CDR1 is SGHRS, CDR2 YFSETQ. V lost 1 base to trimming and J lost 8 bases; unmatched junction nucleotides: 8. The CDR3 reads CASSLSPSGSDEQFF. In nucleotides, the CDR3 is TGCGCCAGCAGCTTGAGTCCCAGCGGGAGCGATGAGCAGTTCTTC.

V is TRBV4-1 and J is TRBJ2-5; D is possibly TRBD2 (5 bases). Near its end, the DNA agrees better with TRBJ2-7, so the J call may be wrong. The CDR3 loop spans 14 amino acids. CDR1 and CDR2 (germline): MGHRA, YSYEKL. The CDR3 sequence is CASSQEEDRYEQYF. DNA for the CDR3: TGCGCCAGCAGCCAAGAGGAGGACCGCTACGAGCAGTACTTC.

The chain has TRBV4-3 and TRBJ2-7, with 11 positions matching TRBD2. V trimming: 0 bases; J trimming: 6 bases; junction bases outside the gene matches: 10. The CDR3 runs to 17 residues. CDR1 and CDR2 from the germline V gene are LGHNA and YSLEER. CDR3 sequence reads: CASSQEGPLAGVGEQYF. The CDR3 DNA is TGCGCCAGCAGCCAAGAGGGTCCACTAGCGGGAGTCGGCGAGCAGTACTTC.

The J gene is TRBJ2-3, the V gene TRBV28; TRBD1 matches 8 bases. Trimming took 2 bases from V and 2 from J; bases not matched to a gene: 9. The CDR3 contains 17 residues. From germline, CDR1 is MDHEN and CDR2 SYDVKM. DNA for the CDR3: TGTGCCAGCAGTTTAGGGCCCTCGGACAGGGACACAGATACGCAGTATTTT. It is translated as CASSLGPSDRDTDTQYF.

This clone was seen more than once but under ten times. This chain connects TRBV7-9 to TRBJ1-3, with D hard to call. The CDR3 loop spans 13 amino acids. V was shortened by 10 bases and J by 0 bases, with 10 bases between the two germline ends. CDR1 is SEHNR, CDR2 FQNEAQ, per germline (reference sequence). The CDR3 sequence is CATSRGSGNTIYF. CDR3 bases: TGTGCCACCTCTCGAGGCTCTGGAAACACCATATATTTT.

This sequence joins TRBV28 and TRBJ2-3; TRBD1 agrees at 11 bases. The CDR3 is made up of 16 amino acids. Germline V gene data show CDR1 as MDHEN and CDR2 as SYDVKM. Unmatched junction bases numbered 7, after V lost 6 bases and J lost 2 bases. The CDR3 sequence is CASSIRDRGNTDTQYF. The DNA of the CDR3 is TGTGCCAGCAGCATCCGGGACAGGGGGAACACAGATACGCAGTATTTT. Based on the CDR3 plus reference TRBV28 and TRBJ2-3, the full variable domain is DVKVTQSSRYLVKRTGEKVFLECVQDMDHENMFWYRQDPGLGLRLIYFSYDVKMKEKGDIPEGYSVSREKKERFSLILESASTNQTSMYLCASSIRDRGNTDTQYFGPGTRLTVL.

The chain combines TRBV4-2 with TRBJ2-3; TRBD1 matches 7 bases. CDR1 is LGHNA, CDR2 YNFKEQ, per germline. The CDR3 is 15 amino acids. V gave up 4 bases and J gave up 0 bases; unmatched junction bases: 4. The CDR3 DNA is TGTGCCAGCAGCCCGGGACAGACTAGCACAGATACGCAGTATTTT. Amino acids: CASSPGQTSTDTQYF.

The V call is TRBV28, the J call TRBJ2-7; tentatively, D is TRBD2 (6 bases). Trimming cost V 6 bases and J 6 bases, with 12 bases left between them. The CDR3 consists of 12 residues. CDR1 and CDR2 from the germline V gene are MDHEN and SYDVKM. DNA for the CDR3: TGTGCCAGCAGCCCCGGGACTGGCGAGCAGTACTTC. This gives the protein CASSPGTGEQYF. The whole variable domain, remainder taken from reference TRBV28 and TRBJ2-7, is DVKVTQSSRYLVKRTGEKVFLECVQDMDHENMFWYRQDPGLGLRLIYFSYDVKMKEKGDIPEGYSVSREKKERFSLILESASTNQTSMYLCASSPGTGEQYFGPGTRLTVT.